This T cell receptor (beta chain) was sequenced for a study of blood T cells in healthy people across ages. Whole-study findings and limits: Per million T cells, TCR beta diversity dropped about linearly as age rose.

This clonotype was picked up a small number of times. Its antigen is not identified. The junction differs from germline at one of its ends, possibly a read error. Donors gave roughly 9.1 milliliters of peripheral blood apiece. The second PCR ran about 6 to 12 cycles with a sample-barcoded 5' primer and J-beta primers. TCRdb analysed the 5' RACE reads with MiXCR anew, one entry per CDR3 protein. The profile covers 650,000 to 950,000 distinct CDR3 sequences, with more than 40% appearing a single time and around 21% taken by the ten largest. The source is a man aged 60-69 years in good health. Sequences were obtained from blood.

This CDR3 is CASSSPDRGLRGELFF. The DNA for the CDR3 is TGTGCTAGCAGCAGTCCGGACAGGGGGTTACGCGGGGAGCTGTTTTTT. The chain links TRBV7-6 to TRBJ2-2; 10 bases line up with TRBD1. This CDR3 contains 16 residues. Germline V gene sequence: CDR1 SGHVS, CDR2 FNYEAQ.